This T cell receptor beta chain was captured by sequencing in a study of cytomegalovirus exposure and HLA in healthy donors. The overall study: The study's early data release held about 85 million unique TCRs from HLA-typed donors. Findings and limits, study-wide: In a later analysis, at a false discovery rate of 0.05, under 20,000 TCR beta sequences matched HLA alleles. Rare sequences made up most TCRs, while some public TCRs were found in many donors.

PCR employed 60 Vbeta and 13 Jbeta primers. The method was immunoSEQ multiplex PCR; TCRdb's version includes in-frame clones alone and lacks a portion of them. The sample yields approximately 170,000 clones, around three quarters seen once. The donors (healthy individuals) were bone marrow donors. This clone has just a few counts. The antigen is undetermined. The V gene lost 6 bases and the J gene lost 0 bases, with 15 bases spanning the gap. The germline V gene has CDR1 SEHNR and CDR2 FQNEAQ (reference sequence). The length of the CDR3 is 17 residues. This sequence was found in a woman aged 40 to 55 in good health and CMV-seronegative. The sample comprised PBMCs. The V gene is TRBV7-9, the J gene TRBJ2-6; tentative D call: TRBD1 (5 bases). CDR3 bases: TGTGCCAGCAGTGGTCAGGGTAGGACCTCTGGGGCCAACGTCCTGACTTTC. Translated, it gives CASSGQGRTSGANVLTF.